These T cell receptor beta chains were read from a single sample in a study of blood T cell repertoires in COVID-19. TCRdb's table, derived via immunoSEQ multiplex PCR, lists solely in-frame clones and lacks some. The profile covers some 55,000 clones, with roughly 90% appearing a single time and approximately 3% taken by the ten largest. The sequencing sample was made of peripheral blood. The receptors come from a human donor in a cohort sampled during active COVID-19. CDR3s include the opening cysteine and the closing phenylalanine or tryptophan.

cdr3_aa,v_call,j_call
CASSLEMAGGPNGELFF,TRBV7-6,TRBJ2-2
CASSPGLPQNEQFF,TRBV5-1,TRBJ2-1
CASSQGELYTGELFF,TRBV11-1,TRBJ2-2
CASSQGYEQYF,TRBV5-1,TRBJ2-7
CATSREVQGLNTEAFF,TRBV15,TRBJ1-1
CASSQGVEEQFF,TRBV4-1,TRBJ2-1
CASSFNLNTEAFF,TRBV2,TRBJ1-1
CASSLLGREENTEAFF,TRBV11-1,TRBJ1-1
CASSFKVADWKTEAFF,TRBV7-2,TRBJ1-1
CASTPGGETQYF,TRBV11-2,TRBJ2-5
CASSLMDRPDEQFF,TRBV28,TRBJ2-1
CASKSISGSGYTQYF,TRBV5-1,TRBJ2-3
CASSQGTDNGYTF,TRBV18,TRBJ1-2
CASSPSSGQGPADTQYF,TRBV18,TRBJ2-3
CATSRDRPAYNEQFF,TRBV15,TRBJ2-1
CASSEGLQGAYEQYF,TRBV2,TRBJ2-7
CASSFRNTGELFF,TRBV5-8,TRBJ2-2
CASRPGYSYEQYF,TRBV27,TRBJ2-7
CASSRVTSGDRYEQYF,TRBV13,TRBJ2-7
CASSIVQGNYNSPLHF,TRBV7-9,TRBJ1-6
CSVAQSLNTEAFF,TRBV29-1,TRBJ1-1
CASSRGGFGSYNSPLHF,TRBV7-8,TRBJ1-6
CASSQADRVGDTDTQYF,TRBV4-3,TRBJ2-3
CASKMDREGHGYTF,TRBV2,TRBJ1-2
CASSTPTGESYNEQFF,TRBV25-1,TRBJ2-1
CATQDNPSRGGEKLFF,TRBV19,TRBJ1-4
CASTSLRGWEAFF,TRBV19,TRBJ1-1
CASSQMRDQETQYF,TRBV14,TRBJ2-5
CASSSGSYNEQFF,TRBV11-2,TRBJ2-1